A single sample is the source of the 2 T cell receptor beta chains below, sequenced in a study of blood T cell repertoires in COVID-19 (dated by TCRdb to about 2020). Receptor amplification or capture employed the immunoSEQ multiplex PCR assay. This is the immuneACCESS table as TCRdb keeps it, with only in-frame sequences that have V and J called. A part of the clones is gone; compared with another copy, unresolved V genes explain less than half, and the rest is unexplained. The sample table lists about 220,000 clones, about 79% of them with a count of one. The ten largest clones take up approximately 2.3% of the sample. The material sequenced was peripheral blood. The origin of the receptors is a man aged 35 to 55 who had recovered from COVID-19.

The chain is built from TRBV11-2 and TRBJ2-1; 11 bases match TRBD2. Germline V gene lookup returns CDR1 SGHAT and CDR2 FQNNGV. The junction had 8 bases not matched to a gene; V was cut back by 3 bases and J by 7 bases. The CDR3 loop spans 16 amino acids. CDR3 bases: TGTGCCAGCAGCTTTACTTTAGCGGGGGGGCGGAATGAGCAGTTCTTC. Translation gives CASSFTLAGGRNEQFF.

The J gene is TRBJ1-2, the V gene TRBV20-1; weak D call: TRBD1 (6 bases). The ends were cut back, 5 bases at V and 4 bases at J, with 8 bases in the middle. The V gene's germline CDR1 is DFQATT and CDR2 SNEGSKA (reference sequence). CDR3 length: 11 residues. The CDR3 region is CSAGQSYGYTF. DNA for the CDR3: TGCAGTGCTGGACAGTCCTATGGCTACACCTTC.